This TCR beta chain was recorded in a study of blood T cell repertoires in COVID-19. In the study overall: Spain, Italy and the United States supplied samples that represented acute and convalescent COVID-19. Sources were T cells, B-cell-depleted T cells, or PBMCs; the material itself was cDNA or gDNA.

Methods used by the authors: Counts of nucleated cells, estimated from reference gene primer amplification, were obtained. Assay: immunoSEQ multiplex PCR; the TCRdb copy retains only in-frame clones and omits some. V and J calls and clone size follow that table, whereas D and trimming were derived from the DNA. The sample includes a few hundred thousand clones, 80% to 90% of them seen just once. Germline loops: CDR1 SGHNT, CDR2 YENEEA. J gave up 9 bases and V 2 bases, and 10 bases lay outside the gene matches. The CDR3 consists of 15 residues. Input material: peripheral blood. The V and J genes are TRBV11-3 and TRBJ2-1, with 7 positions matching TRBD2. This clonotype originated in a man between 18 and 35 years old with COVID-19, enrolled during active disease. CDR3 region: CASSLFGRRPVEQFF. The CDR3 DNA reads TGTGCCAGCAGCTTATTCGGGAGGCGGCCCGTTGAGCAGTTCTTC.